The entry below describes one T cell receptor beta chain. Its matching antigen is unknown. V lost 6 bases and J lost 4; bases outside the gene matches: 6. CDR1 is MNHNY and CDR2 is SVGAGI in the germline V gene (reference sequence). This CDR3 has 14 residues. Next came a second PCR, run for about 7 to 12 cycles, which used a sample-barcoded 5' primer along with a J-beta primer mix. TCRdb analysed the 5' RACE reads with MiXCR anew, one entry per CDR3 protein. This table holds 1.5 million to 2 million distinct CDR3 sequences, about 49% found once. This sample stems from a study of blood T cells in healthy people across ages. Every donor gave 8 to 10 milliliters of peripheral blood. The study, taken as a whole, reports: TCR beta diversity per million T cells fell roughly linearly with age.

Sequenced input: blood. This TCR was sampled from a woman aged 40 to 49 in good health. The rearrangement joins TRBV6-6 to TRBJ2-7; 10 bases map to TRBD1. CDR3 sequence (DNA): TGTGCCAGCAGGTCCGGGACAGGGGAGTACGAGCAGTACTTC. Translated: CASRSGTGEYEQYF.